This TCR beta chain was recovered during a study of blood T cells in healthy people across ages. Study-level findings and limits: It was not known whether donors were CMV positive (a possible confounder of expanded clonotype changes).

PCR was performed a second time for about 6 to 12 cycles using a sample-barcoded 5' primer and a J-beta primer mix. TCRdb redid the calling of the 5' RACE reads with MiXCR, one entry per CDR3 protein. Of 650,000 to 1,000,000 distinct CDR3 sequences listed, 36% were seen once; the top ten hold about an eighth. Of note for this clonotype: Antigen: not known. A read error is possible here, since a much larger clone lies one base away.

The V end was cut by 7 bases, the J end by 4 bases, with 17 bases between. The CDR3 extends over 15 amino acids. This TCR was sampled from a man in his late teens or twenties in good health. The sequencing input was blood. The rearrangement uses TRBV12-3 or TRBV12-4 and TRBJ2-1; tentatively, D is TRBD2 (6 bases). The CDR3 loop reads CASTYGRAGYNEQFF. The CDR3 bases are TGTGCCAGCACCTACGGACGAGCGGGTTACAATGAGCAGTTCTTC.